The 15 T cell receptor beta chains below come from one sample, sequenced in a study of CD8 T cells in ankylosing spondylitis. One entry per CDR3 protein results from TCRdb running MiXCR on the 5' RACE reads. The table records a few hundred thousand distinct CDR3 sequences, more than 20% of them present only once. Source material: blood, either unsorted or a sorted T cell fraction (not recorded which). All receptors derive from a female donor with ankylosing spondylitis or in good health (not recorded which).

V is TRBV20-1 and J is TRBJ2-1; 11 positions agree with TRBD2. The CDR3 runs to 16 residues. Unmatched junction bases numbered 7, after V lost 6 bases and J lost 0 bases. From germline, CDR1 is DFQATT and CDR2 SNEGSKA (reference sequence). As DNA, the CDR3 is TGCAGTGCAACCGGGACTAGCGGTTTCTCCTACAATGAGCAGTTCTTC. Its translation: CSATGTSGFSYNEQFF.

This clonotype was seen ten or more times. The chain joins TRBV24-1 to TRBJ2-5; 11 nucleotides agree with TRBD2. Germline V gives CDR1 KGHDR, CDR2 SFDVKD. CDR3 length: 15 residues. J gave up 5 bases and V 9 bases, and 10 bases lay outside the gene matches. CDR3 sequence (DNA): TGTGCCACCTCGGTCGTAGCGGGAGGGCGGGAGACCCAGTACTTC. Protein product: CATSVVAGGRETQYF.

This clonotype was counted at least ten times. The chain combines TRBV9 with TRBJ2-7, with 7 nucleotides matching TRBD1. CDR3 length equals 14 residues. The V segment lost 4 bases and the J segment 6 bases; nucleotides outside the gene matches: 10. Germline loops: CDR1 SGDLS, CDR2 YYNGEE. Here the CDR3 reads CASSPGYRGSEQYF. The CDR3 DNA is TGTGCCAGCAGCCCAGGGTACAGGGGAAGCGAGCAGTACTTC.

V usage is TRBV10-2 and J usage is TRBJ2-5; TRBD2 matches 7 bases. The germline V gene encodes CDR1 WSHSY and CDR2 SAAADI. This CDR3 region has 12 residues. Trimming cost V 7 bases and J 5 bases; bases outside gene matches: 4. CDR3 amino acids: CASTGTKETQYF. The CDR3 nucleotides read TGCGCCAGCACAGGGACTAAGGAGACCCAGTACTTC.

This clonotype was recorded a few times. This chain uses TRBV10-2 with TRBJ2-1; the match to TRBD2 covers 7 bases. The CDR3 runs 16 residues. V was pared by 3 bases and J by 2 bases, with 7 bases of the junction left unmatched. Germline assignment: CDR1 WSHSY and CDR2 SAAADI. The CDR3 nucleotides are TGCGCCAGCAGTGACCCACTAGCGCTACCCTACAATGAGCAGTTCTTC. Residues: CASSDPLALPYNEQFF.

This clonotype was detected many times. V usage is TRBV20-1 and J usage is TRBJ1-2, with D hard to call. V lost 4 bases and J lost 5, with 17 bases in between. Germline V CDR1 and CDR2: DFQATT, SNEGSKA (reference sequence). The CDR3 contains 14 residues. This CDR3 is CSANLGGVRYGYTF. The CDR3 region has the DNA TGCAGTGCTAACCTTGGCGGGGTTAGGTATGGCTACACCTTC.

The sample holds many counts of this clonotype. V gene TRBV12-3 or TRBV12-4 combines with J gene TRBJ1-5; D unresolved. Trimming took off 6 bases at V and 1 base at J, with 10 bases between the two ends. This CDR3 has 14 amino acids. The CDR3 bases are TGTGCCAGCAGAGTCGGGCAGAGCAATCAGCCCCAGCATTTT. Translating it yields CASRVGQSNQPQHF.

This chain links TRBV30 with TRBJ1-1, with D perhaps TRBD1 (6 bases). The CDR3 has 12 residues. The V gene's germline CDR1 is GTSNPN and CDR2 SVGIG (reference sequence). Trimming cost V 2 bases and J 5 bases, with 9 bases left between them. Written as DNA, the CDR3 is TGTGCCTGGAGTTATACAGGGACTGAAGCTTTCTTT. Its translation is CAWSYTGTEAFF.

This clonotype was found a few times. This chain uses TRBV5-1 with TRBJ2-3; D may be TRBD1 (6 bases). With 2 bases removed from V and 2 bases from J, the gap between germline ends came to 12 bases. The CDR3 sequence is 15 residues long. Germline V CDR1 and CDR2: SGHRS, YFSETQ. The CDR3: CASSFKDSHTDTQYF. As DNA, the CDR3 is TGCGCCAGCAGCTTTAAGGACAGCCACACAGATACGCAGTATTTT. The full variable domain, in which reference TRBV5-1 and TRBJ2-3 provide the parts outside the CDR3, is KAGVTQTPRYLIKTRGQQVTLSCSPISGHRSVSWYQQTPGQGLQFLFEYFSETQRNKGNFPGRFSGRQFSNSRSEMNVSTLELGDSALYLCASSFKDSHTDTQYFGPGTRLTVL.

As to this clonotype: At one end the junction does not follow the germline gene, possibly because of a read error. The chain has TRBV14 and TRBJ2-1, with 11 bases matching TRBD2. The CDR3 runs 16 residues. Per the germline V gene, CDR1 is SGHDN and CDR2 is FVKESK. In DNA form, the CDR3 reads TGTGCCAGCAGCCCCCCCCATAGCGGGAGGGCTAATGAGCAGTTCTTT. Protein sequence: CASSPPHSGRANEQFF.

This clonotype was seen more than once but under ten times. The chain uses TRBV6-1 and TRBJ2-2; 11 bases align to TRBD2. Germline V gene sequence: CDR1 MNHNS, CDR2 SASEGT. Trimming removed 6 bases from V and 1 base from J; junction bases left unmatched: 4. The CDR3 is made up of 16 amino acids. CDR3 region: CASSRSGRVNTGELFF. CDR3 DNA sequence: TGTGCCAGCAGCCGTAGCGGGAGGGTGAACACCGGGGAGCTGTTTTTT.

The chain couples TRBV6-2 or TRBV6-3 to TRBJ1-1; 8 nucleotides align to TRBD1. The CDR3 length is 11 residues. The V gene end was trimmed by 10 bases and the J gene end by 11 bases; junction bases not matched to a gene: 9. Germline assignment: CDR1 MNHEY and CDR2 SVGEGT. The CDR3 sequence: CATRQGRGAFF. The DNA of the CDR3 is TGTGCCACCCGACAGGGGCGCGGGGCTTTCTTT.

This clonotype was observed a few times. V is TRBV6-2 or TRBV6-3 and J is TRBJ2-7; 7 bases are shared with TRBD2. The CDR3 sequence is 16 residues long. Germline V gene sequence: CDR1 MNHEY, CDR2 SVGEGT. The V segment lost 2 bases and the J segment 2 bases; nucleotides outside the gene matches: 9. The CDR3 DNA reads TGTGCCAGCAGTTACAGAGGCGGGAGCATGCCCTACGAGCAGTACTTC. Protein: CASSYRGGSMPYEQYF.

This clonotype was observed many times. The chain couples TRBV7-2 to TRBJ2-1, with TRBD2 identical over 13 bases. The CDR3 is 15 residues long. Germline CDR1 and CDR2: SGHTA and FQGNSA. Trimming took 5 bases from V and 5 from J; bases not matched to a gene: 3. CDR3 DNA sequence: TGTGCCAGCAGCATACTAGCGGGAGGGAACAATGAGCAGTTCTTC. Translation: CASSILAGGNNEQFF.

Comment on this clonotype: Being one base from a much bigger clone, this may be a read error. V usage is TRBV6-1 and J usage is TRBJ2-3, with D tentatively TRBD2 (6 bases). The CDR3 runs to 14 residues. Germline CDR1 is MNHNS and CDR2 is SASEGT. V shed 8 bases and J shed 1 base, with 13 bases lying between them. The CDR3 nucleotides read TGTGCCAGCTCCGGGTGGGGGGGCACAGATACGCAGTATTTT. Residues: CASSGWGGTDTQYF.